These 6 T cell receptor beta chains came from one sample sequenced in a study of blood T cell repertoires in COVID-19 (dated by TCRdb to the early 2020s). Receptors were amplified or captured by the immunoSEQ multiplex PCR assay. This immuneACCESS table, as held by TCRdb, lists in-frame sequences with V and J called but not all clones. Of the missing ones, under half trace to an unresolved V gene in checked studies; the others have no known cause. The sample contains 200,000 to 300,000 clones, roughly 91% of them found a single time. The ten largest clones represent around 0.99% of the sample. Sequencing was performed on peripheral blood. The source of these receptors is a woman between 35 and 50 years old who had recovered from COVID-19.

The chain combines TRBV29-1 with TRBJ2-6, with 11 bases lining up with TRBD1. With V trimmed by 7 bases and J by 2 bases, 7 bases remained unmatched. CDR1 and CDR2 (germline): SQVTM, ANQGSEA. CDR3 length: 16 amino acids. The CDR3: CSATGQGGAGANVLTF. CDR3 DNA sequence: TGCAGCGCCACGGGACAGGGGGGTGCTGGGGCCAACGTCCTGACTTTC.

V is TRBV25-1 and J is TRBJ2-1, with D possibly matching TRBD1 (5 bases). The CDR3 contains 13 residues. V was pared by 2 bases and J by 6 bases, with 8 bases between. Germline V gene sequence: CDR1 MGHDK, CDR2 SYGVNS. The CDR3 protein is CASSEVGPNEQFF. The CDR3 bases are TGTGCCAGCAGTGAAGTGGGGCCCAATGAGCAGTTCTTC.

The genes are TRBV7-9 and TRBJ2-5, with D tentatively TRBD2 (6 bases). The germline V gene encodes CDR1 SEHNR and CDR2 FQNEAQ (reference sequence). Trimming stripped 5 bases from V and 1 base from J, with 17 bases between. This CDR3 region has 16 residues. CDR3 coding DNA: TGTGCCAGCAGCCCCCGGGGAGGTCGGCCCCAAGAGACCCAGTACTTC. Residues: CASSPRGGRPQETQYF.

This chain joins TRBV7-3 and TRBJ2-7, with D possibly being TRBD2 (5 bases). The CDR3 contains 14 residues. V was shortened by 3 bases and J by 2 bases, with 11 bases between the two germline ends. Germline CDR1 SGHTA, CDR2 FQGTGA. CDR3 DNA sequence: TGTGCCAGCAGCTTTGCGGGCCCTACCTACGAGCAGTACTTC. Translated: CASSFAGPTYEQYF. Using reference TRBV7-3 and TRBJ2-7 for the parts outside the CDR3, the full variable domain is GAGVSQTPSNKVTEKGKYVELRCDPISGHTALYWYRQSLGQGPEFLIYFQGTGAADDSGLPNDRFFAVRPEGSVSTLKIQRTERGDSAVYLCASSFAGPTYEQYFGPGTRLTVT.

This chain uses TRBV4-1 with TRBJ2-7, with D possibly TRBD1 on 6 matching bases. This CDR3 spans 16 amino acids. Germline V gives CDR1 MGHRA, CDR2 YSYEKL. Trimming removed 1 base from V and 2 bases from J, with 15 bases in between. As DNA, the CDR3 is TGCGCCAGCAGCCAAGGGCCCGACAGGCCCACCTACGAGCAGTACTTC. Translated: CASSQGPDRPTYEQYF.

On this clone itself: An end of the junction does not agree with germline; a read error may underlie this. J is TRBJ1-2 and V is TRBV19; D is unclear. The CDR3 totals 15 residues. CDR1 and CDR2 from the germline V gene are LNHDA and SQIVND (reference sequence). The CDR3 loop is CASSLDPTRSYGYTF. DNA for the CDR3: TGTGCCAGTAGTCTAGACCCCACTAGGTCCTATGGCTACACCTTC.